These T cell receptor beta chains were read from a single sample in a study of control samples from healthy donors and cancer patients. Profiled with immunoSEQ multiplex PCR; TCRdb holds only in-frame clones, not every one. This table has about 120,000 clones, 85% to 95% appearing once. The sequencing sample was made of blood. These receptors all stem from a man aged 30-40 years in good health. Both conserved end residues are part of each CDR3. D genes are given only for firm matches. Clone size is stated in some rows and not others, as once, few, many or a class when expanded.

J	size	length	D	V	DNA	CDR3
TRBJ2-3	.	15	.	TRBV24-1	TGTGCCACCGCTCATCCTAAACAGGGAACAGATACGCAGTATTTT	CATAHPKQGTDTQYF
TRBJ1-3	few	17	.	TRBV7-9	TGTGCCAGCAGCCCCCTAGGTTGGGCCCTCTCTGGAAACACCATATATTTT	CASSPLGWALSGNTIYF
TRBJ2-2	.	13	.	TRBV28	TGTGCCAGCACCCTAGTACACACCGGGGAGCTGTTTTTT	CASTLVHTGELFF
TRBJ2-7	.	15	TRBD1	TRBV4-1	TGCGCCAGCAGCCACCCGACAGAAGACAGGGTCGAGCAGTACTTC	CASSHPTEDRVEQYF
TRBJ2-2	.	15	TRBD1	TRBV10-1	TGCGCCAGCAGCCCTCTCCCACAGGGGCTCGGGGAGCTGTTTTTT	CASSPLPQGLGELFF
TRBJ2-6	.	17	TRBD1	TRBV2	TGTGCCAGCAGATTCAGGACAGGGGGCTCTGGGGCCAACGTCCTGACTTTC	CASRFRTGGSGANVLTF
TRBJ2-2	.	12	.	TRBV12-3/TRBV12-4	TGTGCCAGCAGTTTATTGACCGGGGAGCTGTTTTTT	CASSLLTGELFF
TRBJ1-5	.	16	.	TRBV23-1	TGCGCCAGCGGATATATCACAGGGATCGGCAATCAGCCCCAGCATTTT	CASGYITGIGNQPQHF
TRBJ1-5	once	15	TRBD1	TRBV6-1	TGTGCCAGCAGTGATGAGACAGGGGGACATCAGCCCCAGCATTTT	CASSDETGGHQPQHF
TRBJ2-5	.	15	TRBD1	TRBV6-1	TGTGCCAGCAGTGACCCCCGACAGGGGGAAGAGACCCAGTACTTC	CASSDPRQGEETQYF
TRBJ2-2	.	13	.	TRBV13	TGTGCCAGCAGCTTAAACGGCGCCGGGGAGCTGTTTTTT	CASSLNGAGELFF
TRBJ1-2	.	13	.	TRBV27	TGTGCCAGCAGCGAGGGATGGGACTATGGCTACACCTTC	CASSEGWDYGYTF
TRBJ2-3	.	16	TRBD1	TRBV5-1	TGCGCCAGCAGCTTACGACAGGGGGTGACCACAGATACGCAGTATTTT	CASSLRQGVTTDTQYF
TRBJ1-3	.	13	.	TRBV6-5	TGTGCCAGCAGTCCCTCTGGAGGAAACACCATATATTTT	CASSPSGGNTIYF
TRBJ1-1	.	14	.	TRBV28	TGTGCCAGCAGTTTATCGGGAGGGGGGATGTGGGCTTTCTTT	CASSLSGGGMWAFF
TRBJ1-2	few	14	TRBD1	TRBV7-2	TGTGCCAGCAGAATCAAGCGGACAGGGGGAGGCTACACCTTC	CASRIKRTGGGYTF
TRBJ2-1	.	13	.	TRBV9	TGTGCCAGCAGCGTAGAGGACATCAATGAGCAGTTCTTC	CASSVEDINEQFF
TRBJ2-5	.	12	.	TRBV11-2	TGTGCCAGCAGCCCCACGGGGGAGACCCAGTACTTC	CASSPTGETQYF
TRBJ1-2	.	12	.	TRBV30	TGTGCCTGGAGTGGAAGAGCTTCGGGCTACACCTTC	CAWSGRASGYTF
TRBJ1-3	.	16	TRBD1	TRBV28	TGTGCCAGCAGTTCGTGGCAGGGGGCTTCTGGAAACACCATATATTTT	CASSSWQGASGNTIYF
TRBJ2-3	.	15	TRBD2	TRBV5-1	TGCGCCAGCAGCTTACTAGCGGGGGGAACAGATACGCAGTATTTT	CASSLLAGGTDTQYF
TRBJ1-5	.	13	TRBD1	TRBV2	TGTGCCAGCAGAGGGACAGGCAATCAGCCCCAGCATTTT	CASRGTGNQPQHF
TRBJ2-2	.	15	.	TRBV6-1	TGTGCCAGCAGGGGTTCGGCCCCCTCAGGCGGGGAGCTGTTTTTT	CASRGSAPSGGELFF
TRBJ1-1	.	17	.	TRBV6-6	TGTGCCAGCAGTCCTGACAGCTTACGGGCCCCGAACACTGAAGCTTTCTTT	CASSPDSLRAPNTEAFF
TRBJ1-5	.	17	.	TRBV5-1	TGCGCCAGCAGCCTCCGTTTATGGGGGTATAGCAATCAGCCCCAGCATTTT	CASSLRLWGYSNQPQHF
TRBJ1-5	.	15	.	TRBV7-2	TGTGCCAGCAGCTTAGGTGGCTATAGCAATCAGCCCCAGCATTTT	CASSLGGYSNQPQHF
TRBJ2-3	.	15	TRBD2	TRBV5-6	TGTGCCAGCAGCGCCCGGGGGGGGTTCACAGATACGCAGTATTTT	CASSARGGFTDTQYF
TRBJ1-3	.	16	TRBD1	TRBV7-8	TGTGCCAGCAGCTCGATGACAGGGTCGGCTGGAAACACCATATATTTT	CASSSMTGSAGNTIYF
TRBJ2-2	.	15	.	TRBV7-9	TGTGCCAGCAGCCCTGTGTGGGGAAACACCGGGGAGCTGTTTTTT	CASSPVWGNTGELFF
TRBJ2-1	.	15	.	TRBV10-1	TGCGCCAGCAGTGAGATGAGGGACCCCAGGGGTGAGCAGTTCTTC	CASSEMRDPRGEQFF
TRBJ2-3	once	16	TRBD1	TRBV5-4	TGTGCCAGCAGATTCCGGACAGGGGAGAACACAGATACGCAGTATTTT	CASRFRTGENTDTQYF
TRBJ2-3	.	16	.	TRBV7-2	TGTGCCAGCAGCTTAGAAATGGGCGGGGTCACAGATACGCAGTATTTT	CASSLEMGGVTDTQYF
TRBJ2-2	.	15	.	TRBV5-1	TGCGCCAGCAGCTTGGTAGCCGGAGACACCGGGGAGCTGTTTTTT	CASSLVAGDTGELFF
TRBJ1-2	.	11	.	TRBV27	TGTGCCAGCAGTGGGGTAAGGGGCTACACCTTC	CASSGVRGYTF
TRBJ1-1	.	13	.	TRBV28	TGTGCCAGCAGTGCGTCAGGGCTCACTGAAGCTTTCTTT	CASSASGLTEAFF
TRBJ1-2	.	13	.	TRBV19	TGTGCCACCCAGAACGGGGAATCCTATGGCTACACCTTC	CATQNGESYGYTF
TRBJ2-5	.	16	.	TRBV6-5	TGTGCCAGCAGTTACGGATGGACCGCCAGCCAAGAGACCCAGTACTTC	CASSYGWTASQETQYF
TRBJ2-3	once	16	.	TRBV24-1	TGTGCCACCAGTGATTTGGGACCAGGGGGCACAGATACGCAGTATTTT	CATSDLGPGGTDTQYF
TRBJ1-2	few	11	.	TRBV12-3/TRBV12-4	TGTGCCAGCGCCAGCGGTTGGGGCTACACCTTC	CASASGWGYTF
TRBJ2-3	.	16	TRBD2	TRBV9	TGTGCCAGCAGCGCGTCCGGGACTAGCGGGGGGAATACGCAGTATTTT	CASSASGTSGGNTQYF
TRBJ1-5	.	16	.	TRBV28	TGTGCCAGCAGATCACAGGGTCCGGGGGGGAATCAGCCCCAGCATTTT	CASRSQGPGGNQPQHF
TRBJ1-2	once	14	.	TRBV6-5	TGTGCCAGCAGACTAAGCGGTCCGGGGGGTGGCTACACCTTC	CASRLSGPGGGYTF
TRBJ2-1	once	12	.	TRBV4-2	TGTGCCAGCAGCGCGGAAGGCAATGAGCAGTTCTTC	CASSAEGNEQFF
TRBJ2-5	.	15	TRBD1	TRBV5-4	TGTGCCAGCAGCATCGGACAGGGGTGGCAAGAGACCCAGTACTTC	CASSIGQGWQETQYF
TRBJ2-5	.	12	.	TRBV3-1/TRBV3-2	TGTGCCAGCAGCCAAATCGCAGAGACCCAGTACTTC	CASSQIAETQYF
TRBJ2-2	.	13	.	TRBV7-9	TGTGCCAGCAGCTGGCTCAGGGGGGTGGAGCTGTTTTTT	CASSWLRGVELFF
TRBJ2-3	.	15	.	TRBV6-6	TGTGCCAGCAGTTACTCGAGAGGACTCACAGATACGCAGTATTTT	CASSYSRGLTDTQYF
TRBJ2-3	.	15	TRBD2	TRBV6-5	TGTGCCAGCAGCCCGCGGGGGGACGGCACAGATACGCAGTATTTT	CASSPRGDGTDTQYF
TRBJ2-3	once	15	.	TRBV5-1	TGCGCCAGCAGCCCCCCTCCGGGGTACACAGATACGCAGTATTTT	CASSPPPGYTDTQYF
TRBJ2-3	.	16	.	TRBV14	TGTGCCAGCAGCCAAGTGTCCAGGGAGGGCACAGATACGCAGTATTTT	CASSQVSREGTDTQYF
TRBJ1-2	.	14	TRBD1	TRBV3-1/TRBV3-2	TGTGCCAGCAGCCTAGCCGGACAGGGACGTGGCTACACCTTC	CASSLAGQGRGYTF
TRBJ1-5	once	16	.	TRBV12-5	TGTGCTAGTGGTTTTGGACCTACGTATAGCAATCAGCCCCAGCATTTT	CASGFGPTYSNQPQHF
TRBJ1-4	once	13	.	TRBV6-6	TGTGCCAGCAGTACCGAGGATAATGAAAAACTGTTTTTT	CASSTEDNEKLFF
TRBJ1-1	.	15	.	TRBV18	TGTGCCAGCTCACTCCGACTTGCAGGGGACACTGAAGCTTTCTTT	CASSLRLAGDTEAFF
TRBJ1-1	once	13	.	TRBV5-6	TGTGCCAGCAGCGCGAAACCGAACACTGAGGCTTTCTTT	CASSAKPNTEAFF
TRBJ1-1	.	14	.	TRBV7-2	TGTGCCAGTAATACGGACCCCTATGGGAGTGAAGCTTTCTTT	CASNTDPYGSEAFF
TRBJ2-3	.	16	TRBD2	TRBV27	TGTGCCAGCAGTGCAATAGCGGGGGCTTACACAGATACGCAGTATTTT	CASSAIAGAYTDTQYF
TRBJ2-1	.	12	.	TRBV2	TGTGCCAGCAAATTACTAGACAGTGAGCAGTTCTTC	CASKLLDSEQFF
TRBJ1-3	once	16	.	TRBV15	TGTGCCACCAGCAGGGTTGAAGCTTACTCTGGAAACACCATATATTTT	CATSRVEAYSGNTIYF